This TCR beta chain stems from a study of blood T cells in healthy people across ages. Study-level points and caveats: Diversity of TCR beta correlated strongly with naive T cell percentage. With age, beta diversity per million T cells declined roughly linearly, significantly by approximately 41.

With a J-beta primer mix and a sample-barcoded 5' primer, a second PCR ran about 7 to 12 cycles. Sequencing of every sample gave 2.5 million or more CDR3-containing paired-end reads. TCRdb reanalysed the 5' RACE reads using MiXCR and keeps one entry per CDR3 protein. The table has about 830,000 distinct CDR3 sequences, under 80% seen once; the top ten hold 28%. The CDR3 length is 15 residues. With 7 bases removed from V and 10 bases from J, the gap between germline ends came to 22 bases. Each sample had at least 6 million PBMCs isolated. This clonotype was detected only a few times. Antigen: not known. This may come from a read error, since a much larger clone is one base off.

The sample was blood. The clonotype originates from a man younger than 40 in good health. V is TRBV12-3 or TRBV12-4 and J is TRBJ1-4; D not resolved. Here the CDR3 reads CASTPSDGPMGKLFF. CDR3 sequence (DNA): TGTGCCAGCACCCCGTCCGATGGGCCAATGGGAAAACTGTTTTTT.